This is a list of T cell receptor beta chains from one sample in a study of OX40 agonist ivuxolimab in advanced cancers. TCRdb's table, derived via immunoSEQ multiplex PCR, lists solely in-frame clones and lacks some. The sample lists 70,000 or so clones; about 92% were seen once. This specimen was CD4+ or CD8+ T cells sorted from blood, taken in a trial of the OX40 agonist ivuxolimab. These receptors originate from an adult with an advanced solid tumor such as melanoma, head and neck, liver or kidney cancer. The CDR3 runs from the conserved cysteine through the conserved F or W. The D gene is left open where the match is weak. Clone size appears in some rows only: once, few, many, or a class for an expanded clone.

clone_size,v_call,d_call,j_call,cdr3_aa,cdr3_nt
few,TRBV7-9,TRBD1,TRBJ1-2,CASSLVDRGYGYTF,TGTGCCAGCAGCTTAGTTGACAGGGGCTATGGCTACACCTTC
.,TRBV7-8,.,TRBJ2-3,CASSLGVAPFTDTQYF,TGTGCCAGCAGCTTAGGGGTAGCCCCCTTCACAGATACGCAGTATTTT
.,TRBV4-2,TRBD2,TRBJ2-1,CASSQAPGLAVSSYNEQFF,TGTGCCAGCAGCCAAGCCCCGGGACTAGCGGTCAGCTCCTACAATGAGCAGTTCTTC
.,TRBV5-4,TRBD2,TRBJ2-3,CASSLDLAGGMSTDTQYF,TGTGCCAGCAGCTTGGATCTAGCGGGGGGGATGAGCACAGATACGCAGTATTTT
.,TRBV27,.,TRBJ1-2,CASSFGGSYTF,TGTGCCAGCAGTTTCGGGGGCAGCTACACCTTC
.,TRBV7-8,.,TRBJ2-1,CASSLLPGEPEQFF,TGTGCCAGCAGCTTACTACCAGGGGAGCCTGAGCAGTTCTTC
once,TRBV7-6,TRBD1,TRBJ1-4,CASSPRGDGTAANEKLFF,TGTGCCAGCAGCCCCCGGGGGGACGGGACAGCGGCTAATGAAAAACTGTTTTTT
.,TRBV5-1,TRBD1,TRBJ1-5,CASSPGDREDSNQPQHF,TGCGCCAGCAGCCCAGGGGACAGGGAGGATAGCAATCAGCCCCAGCATTTT
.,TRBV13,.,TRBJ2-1,CASSSKTDYNEQFF,TGTGCCAGCAGCTCTAAGACAGACTACAATGAGCAGTTCTTC
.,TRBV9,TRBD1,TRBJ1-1,CASSPGGVGTEAFF,TGTGCCAGCAGCCCAGGGGGGGTGGGCACTGAAGCTTTCTTT
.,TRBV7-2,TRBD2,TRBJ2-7,CASSLVAGGVYEQYF,TGTGCCAGCAGCTTAGTAGCGGGGGGTGTCTACGAGCAGTACTTC
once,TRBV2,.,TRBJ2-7,CASSEGLFNYEQYF,TGTGCCAGCAGTGAAGGACTGTTCAACTACGAGCAGTACTTC
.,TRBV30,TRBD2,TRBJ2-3,CAWSATGGGLDTQYF,TGTGCCTGGAGCGCCACGGGGGGGGGCCTGGATACGCAGTATTTT
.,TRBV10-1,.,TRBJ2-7,CATPFTGTYEQYF,TGCGCCACCCCCTTCACCGGGACCTACGAGCAGTACTTC
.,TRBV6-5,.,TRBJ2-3,CASSSGPSGTDTQYF,TGTGCCAGCAGTTCGGGACCCTCGGGGACAGATACGCAGTATTTT
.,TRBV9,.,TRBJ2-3,CASSRILTDTQYF,TGTGCCAGCAGCAGGATACTCACAGATACGCAGTATTTT
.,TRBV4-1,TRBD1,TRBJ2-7,CASSPRDSAYEQYF,TGCGCCAGCAGCCCCCGGGACAGCGCCTACGAGCAGTACTTC
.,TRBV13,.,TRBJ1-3,CASSLGRGGNTIYF,TGTGCCAGCAGCTTAGGTCGAGGGGGAAACACCATATATTTT
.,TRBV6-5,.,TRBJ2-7,CASYGFYEQYF,TGTGCCAGCTATGGGTTCTACGAGCAGTACTTC
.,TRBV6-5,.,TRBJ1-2,CASSPWTEPNYGYTF,TGTGCCAGCAGTCCCTGGACAGAGCCTAACTATGGCTACACCTTC
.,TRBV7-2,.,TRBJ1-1,CASSWVLTGINTEAFF,TGTGCCAGCAGCTGGGTCTTGACAGGAATCAACACTGAAGCTTTCTTT
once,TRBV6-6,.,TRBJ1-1,CASSPPGSEAFF,TGTGCCAGCAGCCCACCCGGGAGCGAAGCTTTCTTT
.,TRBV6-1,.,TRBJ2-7,CASSEHEQYF,TGTGCCAGCAGTGAACACGAGCAGTACTTC
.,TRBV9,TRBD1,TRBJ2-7,CASSATGTGYHEQYF,TGTGCCAGCAGCGCAACCGGGACAGGGTACCACGAGCAGTACTTC
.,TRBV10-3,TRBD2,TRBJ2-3,CAIGAGGSTDTQYF,TGTGCCATTGGAGCGGGGGGGAGCACAGATACGCAGTATTTT
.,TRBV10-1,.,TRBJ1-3,CASSTGRQDTIYF,TGCGCCAGCAGTACGGGACGCCAAGACACCATATATTTT
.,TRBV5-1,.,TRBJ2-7,CASSEGTDYEQYF,TGCGCCAGCAGCGAAGGGACGGACTACGAGCAGTACTTC
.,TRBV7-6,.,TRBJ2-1,CASSPSSYNEQFF,TGTGCCAGCAGCCCTAGCTCCTACAATGAGCAGTTCTTC
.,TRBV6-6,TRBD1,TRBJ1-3,CASSYSPTGGEDTIYF,TGTGCCAGCAGTTACTCCCCGACAGGGGGGGAAGACACCATATATTTT
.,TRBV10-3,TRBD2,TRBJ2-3,CAISEPLAGETDTQYF,TGTGCCATCAGTGAACCGCTAGCGGGGGAAACAGATACGCAGTATTTT
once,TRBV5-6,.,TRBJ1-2,CASSRGPPGDGYTF,TGTGCCAGCAGCCGTGGGCCTCCCGGAGATGGCTACACCTTC
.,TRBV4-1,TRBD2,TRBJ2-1,CASSQDAPGLAGVGEQFF,TGCGCCAGCAGCCAGGATGCGCCGGGACTAGCGGGGGTAGGTGAGCAGTTCTTC
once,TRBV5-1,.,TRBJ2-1,CASSLLGPSSYNEQFF,TGCGCCAGCAGCCTCCTGGGACCCAGCTCCTACAATGAGCAGTTCTTC
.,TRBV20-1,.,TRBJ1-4,CSARVNEKLFF,TGCAGTGCTAGGGTAAATGAAAAACTGTTTTTT
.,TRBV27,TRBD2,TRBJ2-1,CASSFAGGSYNEQFF,TGTGCCAGCAGTTTCGCGGGGGGATCCTACAATGAGCAGTTCTTC
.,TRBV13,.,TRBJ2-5,CASGTRGDETQYF,TGTGCCAGCGGGACCCGGGGAGATGAGACCCAGTACTTC
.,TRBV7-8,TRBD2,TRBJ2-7,CASSPSGTVYEQYF,TGTGCCAGCAGCCCTAGCGGGACAGTGTACGAGCAGTACTTC
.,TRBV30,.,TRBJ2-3,CAWSLGVPLDTQYF,TGTGCCTGGAGTCTGGGGGTCCCCTTGGATACGCAGTATTTT
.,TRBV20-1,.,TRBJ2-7,CSAPISNEQYF,TGCAGTGCCCCCATCTCAAACGAGCAGTACTTC
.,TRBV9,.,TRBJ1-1,CASSDRYSDRTFYTEAFF,TGTGCCAGCAGCGATAGGTATAGTGACAGGACCTTTTACACTGAAGCTTTCTTT
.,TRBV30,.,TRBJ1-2,CAWTRPEFNYGYTF,TGTGCCTGGACCCGGCCGGAGTTCAACTATGGCTACACCTTC
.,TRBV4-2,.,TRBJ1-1,CASSQGPDPFTFF,TGTGCCAGCAGCCAAGGCCCGGACCCTTTTACTTTCTTT
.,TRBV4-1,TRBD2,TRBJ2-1,CASSQVTSGSSYNEQFF,TGCGCCAGCAGCCAGGTAACTAGCGGAAGCTCCTACAATGAGCAGTTCTTC
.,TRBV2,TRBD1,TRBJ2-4,CARTGDYGNIQYF,TGTGCCAGGACAGGGGATTACGGAAACATTCAGTACTTC
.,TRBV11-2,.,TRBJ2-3,CASSQAPEQYF,TGTGCCAGCAGCCAGGCACCTGAGCAGTATTTT
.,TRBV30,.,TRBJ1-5,CAWSLGQGGQPQHF,TGTGCCTGGTCTTTAGGGCAGGGCGGCCAGCCCCAGCATTTT
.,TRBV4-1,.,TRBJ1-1,CASSQAGEYTEAFF,TGCGCCAGCAGCCAGGCAGGGGAGTACACTGAAGCTTTCTTT
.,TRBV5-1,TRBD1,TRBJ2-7,CASSQLQTGQGFYEQYF,TGCGCCAGCAGCCAACTCCAGACGGGACAGGGTTTTTACGAGCAGTACTTC
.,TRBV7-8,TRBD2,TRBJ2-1,CASSLALIAGDIYNEQFF,TGTGCCAGCAGCTTAGCGCTGATAGCGGGGGATATCTACAATGAGCAGTTCTTC
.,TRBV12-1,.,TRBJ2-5,CASSLELRGGRETQYF,TGTGCCAGCAGCTTAGAGTTGCGGGGGGGCCGGGAGACCCAGTACTTC
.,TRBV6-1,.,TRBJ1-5,CASSEWDGDSNQPQHF,TGTGCCAGCAGTGAATGGGACGGAGATAGCAATCAGCCCCAGCATTTT
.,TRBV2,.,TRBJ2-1,CASSEHRPVLNEQFF,TGTGCCAGCAGTGAACACAGGCCCGTACTAAATGAGCAGTTCTTC
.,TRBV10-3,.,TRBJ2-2,CAISQTITGDNTGELFF,TGTGCCATCAGCCAGACTATAACCGGCGATAACACCGGGGAGCTGTTTTTT
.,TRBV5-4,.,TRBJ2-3,CASSLDPFADTQYF,TGTGCCAGCAGCTTAGATCCGTTCGCAGATACGCAGTATTTT
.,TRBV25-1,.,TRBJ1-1,CASTPWGAPNTEAFF,TGTGCCAGCACTCCGTGGGGGGCCCCGAACACTGAAGCTTTCTTT
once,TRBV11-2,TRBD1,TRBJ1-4,CASSSGTGLPRRIF,TGTGCCAGCAGCTCCGGGACAGGGCTTCCTCGGCGAATATTT
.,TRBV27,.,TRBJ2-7,CASRGDAEAYEQYF,TGTGCCAGCAGAGGGGACGCCGAGGCTTACGAGCAGTACTTC
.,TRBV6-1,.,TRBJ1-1,CASSEIRRGQKNTEAFF,TGTGCCAGCAGTGAAATAAGAAGAGGCCAGAAGAACACTGAAGCTTTCTTT